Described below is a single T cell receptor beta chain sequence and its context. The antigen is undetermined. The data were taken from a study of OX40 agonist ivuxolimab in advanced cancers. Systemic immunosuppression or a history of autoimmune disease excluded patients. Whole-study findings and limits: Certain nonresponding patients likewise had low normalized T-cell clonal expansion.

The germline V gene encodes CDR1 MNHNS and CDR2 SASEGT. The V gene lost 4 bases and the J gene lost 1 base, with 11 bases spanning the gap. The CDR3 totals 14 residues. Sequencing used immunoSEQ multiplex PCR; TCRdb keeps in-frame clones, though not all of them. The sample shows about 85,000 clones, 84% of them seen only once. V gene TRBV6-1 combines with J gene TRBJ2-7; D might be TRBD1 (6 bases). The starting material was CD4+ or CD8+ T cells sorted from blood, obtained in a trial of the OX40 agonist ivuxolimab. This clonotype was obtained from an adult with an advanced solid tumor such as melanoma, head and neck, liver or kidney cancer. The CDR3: CASSGLRGSYEQYF. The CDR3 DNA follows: TGTGCCAGCAGTGGATTAAGGGGGTCCTACGAGCAGTACTTC.